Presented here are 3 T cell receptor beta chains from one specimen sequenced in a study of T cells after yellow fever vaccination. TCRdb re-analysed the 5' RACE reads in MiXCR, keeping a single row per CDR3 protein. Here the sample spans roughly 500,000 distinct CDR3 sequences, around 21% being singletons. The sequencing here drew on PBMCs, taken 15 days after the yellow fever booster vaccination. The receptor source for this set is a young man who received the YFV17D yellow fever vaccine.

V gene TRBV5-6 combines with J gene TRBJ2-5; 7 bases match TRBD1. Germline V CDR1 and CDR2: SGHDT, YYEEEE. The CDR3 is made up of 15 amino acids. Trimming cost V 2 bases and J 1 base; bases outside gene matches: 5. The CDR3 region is CASSFPTGTQETQYF. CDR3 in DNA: TGTGCCAGCAGCTTCCCGACAGGGACCCAAGAGACCCAGTACTTC.

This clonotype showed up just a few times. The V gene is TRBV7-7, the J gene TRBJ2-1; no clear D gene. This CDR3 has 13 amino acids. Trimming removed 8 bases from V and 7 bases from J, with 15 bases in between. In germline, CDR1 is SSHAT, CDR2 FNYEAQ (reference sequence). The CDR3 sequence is CASSNVLGNEQFF. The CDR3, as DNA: TGTGCCAGCTCCAACGTTCTGGGGAATGAGCAGTTCTTC.

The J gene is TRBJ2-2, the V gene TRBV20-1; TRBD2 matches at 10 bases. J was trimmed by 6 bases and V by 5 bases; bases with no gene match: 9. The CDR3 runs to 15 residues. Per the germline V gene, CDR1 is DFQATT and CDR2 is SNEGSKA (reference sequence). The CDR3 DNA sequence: TGCAGTGCTGCCAAGAGCGGGAGGGCCCCCGGGGAGCTGTTTTTT. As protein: CSAAKSGRAPGELFF.